Described below is a single TCR beta chain sequence and its context. These data come from a study of blood T cell repertoires in COVID-19. About the study: In each case, the material was cDNA or gDNA derived from T cells, B-cell-depleted T cells, or PBMCs.

The CDR3 has 14 amino acids. Germline-derived CDR1 and CDR2 are SGDLS and YYNGEE. With 4 bases removed from V and 1 base from J, the gap between germline ends came to 11 bases. The data were produced by immunoSEQ multiplex PCR, yet TCRdb's version contains in-frame clones alone and is incomplete. The sample contains some 31,000 clones, less than 90% of which appear only once. The J gene is TRBJ2-5, the V gene TRBV9; possibly TRBD1 for D (5 bases). The sequence was collected from a man in his 70s with active COVID-19. Sequencing was carried out using peripheral blood. In nucleotides, the CDR3 is TGTGCCAGCAGCACAACCGACAGCCAAGAGACCCAGTACTTC. Protein sequence: CASSTTDSQETQYF.